One sample yielded the 25 T cell receptor beta chains listed below, sequenced in a study of T cell clonality in common variable immunodeficiency. Whole-study results and caveats: Reportedly, TCR beta sequences from common variable immunodeficiency showed fewer deletions and N-nucleotide insertions.

Their cognate antigens are unknown. Libraries were prepared by immunoSEQ multiplex PCR; TCRdb keeps only in-frame clonotypes and omits some of them. The data show about 42,000 clones, with none appearing a single time. Sample: peripheral blood mononuclear cells. These TCRs come from a human donor with common variable immunodeficiency.

At least ten counts were recorded for this clone. With the read ending 3 residues before the CDR3 end, the germline J gene is used to fill in that end. The gene calls are TRBV6-2 or TRBV6-3 and TRBJ2-3, with 9 bases that match TRBD2. Germline V gene lookup returns CDR1 MNHEY and CDR2 SVGEGT. V shed 8 bases, J shed 2 bases, and the junction held 5 bases outside the gene matches. The CDR3 has 14 residues. CDR3 bases read: TGTGCCAGCTGTTTAGCGGGGGCCACAGATACG. Translating it yields CASCLAGATDT. The complete CDR3 sequence is CASCLAGATDTQYF.

This clone was picked up many times. The read ends 3 residues shy of where the CDR3 ends; the end is completed using the germline J gene. J is TRBJ2-2 and V is TRBV19; TRBD1 matches at 9 bases. Germline V gene data show CDR1 as LNHDA and CDR2 as SQIVND (reference sequence). This CDR3 spans 15 amino acids. The V and J ends lost 5 bases and 6 bases, in that order; junction bases with no gene match: 7. The DNA read from the CDR3 is TGTGCCAGTAGTTGGTGGACAGGGGAGCCCGGGGAG. It is translated as CASSWWTGEPGE. The CDR3 as a whole reads CASSWWTGEPGELFF.

This clone appeared many times. CDR3 DNA, as far as it was read: TGTGCCAGCAGCGCGGCTAGAGGAGAGACC. This codes for CASSAARGET. The full-length CDR3 reads as CASSAARGETQYF. The rearrangement joins TRBV9 to TRBJ2-5; D is uncertain. The sequenced fragment ends 3 residues before the CDR3 boundary, so the rest is inferred from the germline J gene. The CDR3 spans 13 residues. V lost 3 bases and J lost 4, with 10 bases in between. Germline V lookup: CDR1 SGDLS, CDR2 YYNGEE.

This clone was picked up many times. The read comes to an end 3 residues before the CDR3 does, leaving the germline J gene to fill in the end. This chain connects TRBV29-1 to TRBJ2-6, with a weak D call TRBD1 (6 bases). Trimming cost V 7 bases and J 1 base, with 14 bases left between them. This CDR3 is 15 amino acids long. Germline V gives CDR1 SQVTM, CDR2 ANQGSEA. CDR3 amino acids: CSAQGRGSGANVLTF. Partial CDR3 DNA: TGCAGCGCCCAGGGGCGTGGGTCTGGGGCCAACGTC.

A few counts support this clone. The DNA read from the CDR3 is TGTGCCAGTAGTATAGATCAAAACGTCGGGTCGCGTGGC. Its protein is CASSIDQNVGSRG. The whole CDR3 sequence reads CASSIDQNVGSRGYTF. This chain joins TRBV19 and TRBJ1-2; no firm D call. The read ends 3 residues early relative to the CDR3; the germline J gene fills the gap. There are 16 residues in the CDR3. V was cut by 0 bases and J by 7 bases, with 18 bases left in between. Germline V gives CDR1 LNHDA, CDR2 SQIVND (reference sequence).

A word on this clone: The read finishes 3 residues shy of the CDR3 end, and the germline J gene is used to complete it. The chain is built from TRBV18 and TRBJ2-2; possibly TRBD1 for D (5 bases). Trimming cost V 3 bases and J 3 bases, with 8 bases left between them. This CDR3 is 14 amino acids long. The germline V gene has CDR1 KGHSH and CDR2 LQKENI. The CDR3 protein is CASSPTVYTGELFF. Incomplete CDR3 DNA: TGTGCCAGCTCACCGACAGTTTACACCGGGGAG.

Regarding this clone: Other DNA sequences in this specimen translate into the identical CDR3. CDR3 residues: CASSIQNTEAFF. The CDR3 bases that were read are TGTGCCAGTAGTATCCAGAACACTGAA. V and J are TRBV19 and TRBJ1-1; no clear D. The read ends 3 residues before the CDR3 terminus; that terminus is restored from the germline J gene. Germline-derived CDR1 and CDR2 are LNHDA and SQIVND (reference sequence). This CDR3 has 12 residues. Trimming cost V 3 bases and J 1 base, with 3 bases left between them.

Concerning this clone: The CDR3 goes on 3 residues after the read ends, and that part is filled in from the germline J gene. The rearrangement joins TRBV7-6 to TRBJ2-1; D not certain. This CDR3 has 13 amino acids. The V gene's germline CDR1 is SGHVS and CDR2 FNYEAQ. Trimming pared 5 bases from V and 6 bases from J, leaving 11 bases between. The DNA read from the CDR3 is TGTGCCAGCAGCAAGGGCGTGACCAATGAG. Its translation: CASSKGVTNE. The entire CDR3 sequence reads CASSKGVTNEQFF.

The table lists this clone with many counts. The read halts 3 residues ahead of the CDR3 end, with the missing end drawn from the germline J gene. The chain combines TRBV7-3 with TRBJ2-1; the D gene is possibly TRBD1 (5 bases). CDR3 size: 14 residues. V was trimmed by 5 bases and J by 3 bases, leaving 11 bases between them. Germline CDR1 SGHTA, CDR2 FQGTGA. The CDR3 protein is CASSRVGLYNEQFF. CDR3 bases read: TGTGCCAGCAGCCGTGTGGGGCTCTACAATGAG.

To note about this clone: Coverage ceases 3 residues before the CDR3 finishes, and the germline J gene fills in the end. This chain joins TRBV30 and TRBJ2-7; 8 nucleotides align to TRBD1. The CDR3 has 13 amino acids. The trim removed 5 bases at V and 4 bases at J, leaving 7 bases unmatched. Germline CDR1 and CDR2: GTSNPN and SVGIG (reference sequence). The CDR3 DNA, read in part, is TGTGCCTGGGCCAGGGGGCTCGAGTACGAG. Translation gives CAWARGLEYE. The entire CDR3 is CAWARGLEYEQYF.

On this clone: The CDR3 goes on 3 residues after the read ends, and that part is filled in from the germline J gene. The chain links TRBV2 to TRBJ2-7; TRBD1 matches 7 bases. CDR1 is SNHLY, CDR2 FYNNEI, per germline. V was pared by 6 bases and J by 0 bases, with 2 bases of the junction left unmatched. The CDR3 length is 13 residues. Partial CDR3 DNA: TGTGCCAGCAGGTGGGACAGCTCCTACGAG. It specifies CASRWDSSYE. The whole CDR3 is CASRWDSSYEQYF.

This clone was detected ten times or more. The read comes to an end 3 residues before the CDR3 does, leaving the germline J gene to fill in the end. The rearrangement links TRBV5-4 to TRBJ2-7; D not certain. Trimming pared 4 bases from V and 3 bases from J, leaving 11 bases between. The germline V gene encodes CDR1 SGHNT and CDR2 YYREEE (reference sequence). The CDR3 totals 13 residues. The covered CDR3 bases are TGTGCCAGCAGCCGCCCAACAGACTACGAG. Translated: CASSRPTDYE. The whole CDR3 protein is CASSRPTDYEQYF.

CDR3 sequence reads: CAWSKGAGWNEQFF. The CDR3 DNA, read in part, is TGTGCCTGGAGTAAGGGGGCTGGATGGAATGAG. This chain links TRBV30 with TRBJ2-1; TRBD1 agrees at 7 bases. The read halts 3 residues ahead of the CDR3 end, with the missing end drawn from the germline J gene. Germline V gene lookup returns CDR1 GTSNPN and CDR2 SVGIG (reference sequence). CDR3 size: 14 residues. V lost 2 bases and J lost 7; bases outside the gene matches: 8. Drawing the rest from reference TRBV30 and TRBJ2-1, the complete variable domain is SQTIHQWPATLVQPVGSPLSLECTVEGTSNPNLYWYRQAAGRGLQLLFYSVGIGQISSEVPQNLSASRPQDRQFILSSKKLLLSDSGFYLCAWSKGAGWNEQFFGPGTRLTVL.

This clone has ten or more counts. The missing CDR3 end, 3 residues past where the read stops, is filled in from the germline J gene. J is TRBJ2-7 and V is TRBV5-1; D is undetermined. V was clipped by 0 bases and J by 0 bases, with 7 bases between them. CDR3 length: 14 amino acids. Germline values: CDR1 SGHRS, CDR2 YFSETQ. The sequenced CDR3 bases are TGCGCCAGCAGCTTGGGACAAAGCTCCTACGAG. This codes for CASSLGQSSYE. The entire CDR3 is CASSLGQSSYEQYF.

A remark on this clone: Sequencing ends 3 residues short of the CDR3 end; the germline J gene provides the rest. V usage is TRBV30 and J usage is TRBJ2-7; 8 bases match TRBD2. With V trimmed by 2 bases and J by 0 bases, 3 bases remained unmatched. Germline V lookup: CDR1 GTSNPN, CDR2 SVGIG (reference sequence). The CDR3 extends over 14 amino acids. The CDR3 DNA, read in part, is TGTGCCTGGAGTCGCGGGGGGAGCTCCTACGAG. Translation gives CAWSRGGSSYE. The complete CDR3 reads CAWSRGGSSYEQYF. Using reference TRBV30 and TRBJ2-7 for the parts outside the CDR3, the full variable domain is SQTIHQWPATLVQPVGSPLSLECTVEGTSNPNLYWYRQAAGRGLQLLFYSVGIGQISSEVPQNLSASRPQDRQFILSSKKLLLSDSGFYLCAWSRGGSSYEQYFGPGTRLTVT.

Ten or more counts support this clone. The read falls 3 residues short of the CDR3 end, and the missing part is taken from the germline J gene. The chain joins TRBV2 to TRBJ1-1, with D tentatively TRBD1 (6 bases). CDR1 is SNHLY and CDR2 is FYNNEI in the germline V gene. The CDR3 is made up of 12 amino acids. Deletions cut 8 bases from V and 7 bases from J, with 14 bases between. The sequenced CDR3 bases are TGTGCCAGCGGGAAGACAGGCCTTGAA. It yields the protein CASGKTGLE. The CDR3 in full is CASGKTGLEAFF.

This clone was found many times. The missing CDR3 end, 3 residues past where the read stops, is filled in from the germline J gene. The chain employs TRBV7-2 and TRBJ1-4, with 7 bases lining up with TRBD1. The germline gives CDR1 SGHTA, CDR2 FQGNSA. The CDR3 is 14 residues long. With 5 bases clipped from V and 7 bases from J, the junction kept 7 bases outside the gene matches. This CDR3 is CASSPQGGGEKLFF. The DNA read from the CDR3 is TGTGCCAGCAGCCCGCAGGGGGGCGGTGAAAAA.

This clone showed up many times. The read ends 3 residues before the CDR3 terminus; that terminus is restored from the germline J gene. The chain couples TRBV18 to TRBJ2-3; D perhaps matches TRBD1 (5 bases). The CDR3 extends over 16 amino acids. The germline V gene encodes CDR1 KGHSH and CDR2 LQKENI. V lost 5 bases to trimming and J lost 0 bases, with 15 bases between them. This CDR3 reads CASSDRQKTSTDTQYF. The CDR3 bases that were read are TGTGCCAGCTCAGATAGACAGAAAACTAGCACAGATACG. Full variable domain (missing parts from reference TRBV18 and TRBJ2-3): NAGVMQNPRHLVRRRGQEARLRCSPMKGHSHVYWYRQLPEEGLKFMVYLQKENIIDESGMPKERFSAEFPKEGPSILRIQQVVRGDSAAYFCASSDRQKTSTDTQYFGPGTRLTVL.

This clone was picked up many times. The CDR3 end lies 3 residues beyond the end of the read and is filled in from the germline J gene. The chain has TRBV7-2 and TRBJ1-3; the D gene is possibly TRBD1 (5 bases). The germline V and J ends were trimmed by 5 bases and 6 bases, with 11 bases remaining between them. CDR1 and CDR2 from the germline V gene are SGHTA and FQGNSA. This CDR3 has 13 residues. The chain's CDR3 is CASSRTTENTIYF. Incomplete CDR3 DNA: TGTGCCAGCAGCCGCACGACAGAAAACACC.

On this clone: The read is 3 residues too short to cover the CDR3 end, so that end is filled in from the germline J gene. The rearrangement links TRBV29-1 to TRBJ2-3; D remains unclear. The germline V gene encodes CDR1 SQVTM and CDR2 ANQGSEA. The CDR3 runs to 11 residues. The V and J ends lost 7 bases and 3 bases respectively, with 8 bases between them. CDR3 amino acids: CSGVSTDTQYF. The covered CDR3 bases are TGCAGCGGTGTCTCTACAGATACG.

This clone was found many times. The read comes to an end 3 residues before the CDR3 does, leaving the germline J gene to fill in the end. The V gene is TRBV14, the J gene TRBJ2-2; TRBD2 might be the D (6 bases). This CDR3 comprises 15 residues. V was cut by 2 bases and J by 6 bases, with 13 bases left in between. Per the germline V gene, CDR1 is SGHDN and CDR2 is FVKESK. CDR3 DNA, as far as it was read: TGTGCCAGCAGCCAAAGCGGGTTAGGCGCCGGGGAG. It encodes CASSQSGLGAGE. In full, the CDR3 reads CASSQSGLGAGELFF.

This clone was recorded a few times. The read falls 3 residues short of the CDR3 end, and the missing part is taken from the germline J gene. This chain connects TRBV29-1 to TRBJ2-1, with 10 bases fitting TRBD2. The CDR3 spans 14 residues. Germline V gives CDR1 SQVTM, CDR2 ANQGSEA. The J segment lost 2 bases and the V segment lost 7 bases, leaving 5 bases of the junction unmatched. CDR3 DNA (partial): TGCAGCGCCCAGCGGGGGGGTCCCTACAATGAG. It encodes CSAQRGGPYNE. The entire CDR3 protein is CSAQRGGPYNEQFF.

With respect to this clone: The CDR3 goes on 3 residues after the read ends, and that part is filled in from the germline J gene. The chain couples TRBV6-1 to TRBJ2-7, with TRBD2 as a possible D gene (5 bases). V lost 0 bases and J lost 0, with 12 bases in between. CDR1 and CDR2 (germline): MNHNS, SASEGT. There are 16 residues in the CDR3. CDR3 sequence: CASSEAGSALSYEQYF. The part of the CDR3 DNA that was read is TGTGCCAGCAGTGAAGCCGGTAGCGCCCTCTCCTACGAG.

This clone was recorded a few times. The read is 3 residues too short to cover the CDR3 end, so that end is filled in from the germline J gene. V gene TRBV29-1 combines with J gene TRBJ2-3, with D hard to call. Trimming left V 5 bases short and J 1 base short, with 7 bases between. Looked up from germline, CDR1 is SQVTM and CDR2 is ANQGSEA. The CDR3 has 12 residues. CDR3 DNA (partial): TGCAGCGTTAAACCAGGCACAGATACG. Its translation: CSVKPGTDT. The whole CDR3 is CSVKPGTDTQYF.

A remark on this clone: Read data end 3 residues before the CDR3 end; the end is taken from the germline J gene. This chain connects TRBV7-8 to TRBJ2-5; tentative D call: TRBD1 (6 bases). CDR1 is SGHVS and CDR2 is FQNEAQ in the germline V gene. The CDR3 contains 16 residues. V lost 4 bases to trimming and J lost 7 bases, with 22 bases between them. CDR3 DNA (partial): TGTGCCAGCAGCTCCCGTGGGCTGGACAGCGGAGGGACC. It translates to CASSSRGLDSGGT. Given in full, the CDR3 is CASSSRGLDSGGTQYF. Full variable domain (missing parts from reference TRBV7-8 and TRBJ2-5): GAGVSQSPRYKVAKRGQDVALRCDPISGHVSLFWYQQALGQGPEFLTYFQNEAQLDKSGLPSDRFFAERPEGSVSTLKIQRTQQEDSAVYLCASSSRGLDSGGTQYFGPGTRLLVL.